The 2 T cell receptor beta chains listed next were all sequenced from one sample in a study. The assay was immunoSEQ multiplex PCR, and TCRdb's table has in-frame clones only and misses some. The table has about 68,000 clones, roughly 93% seen once; the top ten hold roughly 4%. Sequenced sample: PBMCs. These TCRs come from a man aged 40-49 years with rheumatoid arthritis.

The V call is TRBV15, the J call TRBJ2-1, with TRBD2 matching over 11 bases. The ends lost 6 bases at V and 7 bases at J; junction bases unmatched: 11. The CDR3 has 16 amino acids. Germline V gene lookup returns CDR1 LNHNV and CDR2 YYDKDF (reference sequence). This chain's CDR3 is CATSTNLAGGLNEQFF. The CDR3 nucleotides are TGTGCCACCAGTACTAATCTAGCGGGGGGTTTAAATGAGCAGTTCTTC.

The chain combines TRBV6-4 with TRBJ2-1, with D possibly being TRBD2 (5 bases). Germline CDR1 MRHNA, CDR2 SNTAGT. Between the trimmed V and J ends, which lost 3 bases and 4 bases, there was a span of 13 bases. CDR3 length equals 15 residues. The chain's CDR3 is CASSEAGLSYNEQFF. The CDR3 DNA follows: TGTGCCAGCAGTGAGGCAGGACTTTCTTACAATGAGCAGTTCTTC.